Listed here are 9 T cell receptor beta chains from one sample, sequenced in a study of human T cells and chemical hapten exposure. Stated time point: patch test 1, 2 weeks after DPC sensitization. Treatment in this sample: therapeutic diphenylcyclopropenone sensitization with weekly scalp DPC. TCRdb reprocessed the RACE reads with MiXCR, giving one entry per CDR3 protein. The sample holds 300,000 to 400,000 distinct CDR3 sequences, around 7% seen once. This sample comprised whole blood, obtained in connection with sensitization to the hapten diphenylcyclopropenone (DPC). The source of these receptors is a woman younger than 35 with alopecia areata. Some clones in this sample may be carry-over from other donors' samples.

This clonotype was counted between two and nine times. V is TRBV6-5 and J is TRBJ1-5; 8 bases fit TRBD1. Germline assignment: CDR1 MNHEY and CDR2 SVGAGI. The CDR3 is 14 amino acids. The V segment lost 6 bases and the J segment 3 bases; nucleotides outside the gene matches: 4. In nucleotides, the CDR3 is TGTGCCAGCAGATTGACAGGGGTCAATCAGCCCCAGCATTTT. Translation gives CASRLTGVNQPQHF.

This clonotype was observed at least ten times. The chain is built from TRBV24-1 and TRBJ2-3; tentative D call: TRBD1 (6 bases). V dropped 2 bases and J dropped 1 base, with 18 bases sitting between them. Germline CDR1 reads KGHDR; CDR2 reads SFDVKD. The CDR3 spans 18 residues. The CDR3 DNA reads as TGTGCCACCAGTGATTGGGCAACAGGGACGACGGGCACAGATACGCAGTATTTT. Encoded protein: CATSDWATGTTGTDTQYF.

The CDR3 loop reads CASSWKGLQETQYF. CDR3 in DNA: TGTGCCAGCAGCTGGAAGGGACTACAAGAGACCCAGTACTTC. V usage is TRBV5-6 and J usage is TRBJ2-5, with 7 bases that match TRBD2. CDR1 SGHDT and CDR2 YYEEEE come from the germline V gene. V trimming: 3 bases; J trimming: 2 bases; junction bases outside the gene matches: 4. The CDR3 sequence is 14 residues long. Using reference TRBV5-6 and TRBJ2-5 for the parts outside the CDR3, the full variable domain is DAGVTQSPTHLIKTRGQQVTLRCSPKSGHDTVSWYQQALGQGPQFIFQYYEEEERQRGNFPDRFSGHQFPNYSSELNVNALLLGDSALYLCASSWKGLQETQYFGPGTRLLVL.

This clonotype has just a few counts. The rearrangement uses TRBV7-8 and TRBJ1-1; a possible D gene is TRBD1 (5 bases). Germline loops: CDR1 SGHVS, CDR2 FQNEAQ. The CDR3 sequence is 13 residues long. The V and J ends lost 5 bases and 11 bases respectively, with 18 bases between them. As DNA, the CDR3 is TGTGCCAGCAGCGCTCCGCAGGGTCCAGGGGCTTTCTTT. Translation gives CASSAPQGPGAFF.

The table lists this clonotype with a few counts. The chain employs TRBV20-1 and TRBJ2-1; 9 bases align to TRBD1. The CDR3 has 14 residues. Per the germline V gene, CDR1 is DFQATT and CDR2 is SNEGSKA (reference sequence). With V trimmed by 5 bases and J by 6 bases, 8 bases remained unmatched. The CDR3, as DNA: TGCAGTGCTCATGGGACAGGGATGGGCAATGAGCAGTTCTTC. This codes for CSAHGTGMGNEQFF.

V usage is TRBV9 and J usage is TRBJ2-7, with TRBD1 identical over 10 bases. Germline V gene data show CDR1 as SGDLS and CDR2 as YYNGEE. V lost 3 bases and J lost 2; bases outside the gene matches: 5. This CDR3 comprises 15 residues. The CDR3 reads CASSAAGTGAYEQYF. For the CDR3, the DNA is TGTGCCAGCAGCGCCGCCGGGACAGGGGCCTACGAGCAGTACTTC.

The chain links TRBV27 to TRBJ1-6; D gene uncertain. This CDR3 is 13 amino acids long. The germline V gene encodes CDR1 MNHEY and CDR2 SMNVEV (reference sequence). V shed 3 bases and J shed 9 bases, with 9 bases lying between them. The CDR3 sequence is CASSLSGISPLHF. The CDR3 nucleotides are TGTGCCAGCAGTTTGAGCGGAATTTCACCCCTCCACTTT.

DNA of the CDR3: TGCAGTGCCCCGAAGTTGCCCTTCTCTGAGACTGAAGCTTTCTTT. As protein: CSAPKLPFSETEAFF. The chain carries TRBV20-1 and TRBJ1-1, with D unresolved. Germline values: CDR1 DFQATT, CDR2 SNEGSKA (reference sequence). The CDR3 consists of 15 residues. Trimming shortened V by 6 bases and J by 5 bases, and 22 bases separated the two germline ends.

This clonotype was counted a few times. The chain couples TRBV18 to TRBJ2-6; 10 bases line up with TRBD2. This CDR3 contains 20 residues. Looked up from germline, CDR1 is KGHSH and CDR2 is LQKENI. The V segment lost 3 bases and the J segment 1 base; nucleotides outside the gene matches: 12. The CDR3 region has the DNA TGTGCCAGCTCACCTACTCAAGCGGGGGGGCTGGTATCTGGGGCCAACGTCCTGACTTTC. Residues: CASSPTQAGGLVSGANVLTF.